This passage covers 15 T cell receptor beta chains from one sample sequenced in a study of blood T cell repertoires in COVID-19. This table comes from immunoSEQ multiplex PCR, and its TCRdb copy is limited to in-frame clones, with some not included. The sample includes 110,000 to 150,000 clones, around 90% of them seen just once. Sequenced input: peripheral blood. Source of these receptors: a man aged 65 to 79 with acute or convalescent COVID-19.

This rearrangement joins TRBV5-1 to TRBJ1-5; 8 nucleotides align to TRBD1. Germline assignment: CDR1 SGHRS and CDR2 YFSETQ. The CDR3 totals 14 residues. The V segment lost 4 bases and the J segment 3 bases; nucleotides outside the gene matches: 3. CDR3 amino acids: CASSRTGLNQPQHF. The CDR3 DNA follows: TGCGCCAGCAGCCGGACAGGGCTCAATCAGCCCCAGCATTTT.

V is TRBV7-9 and J is TRBJ2-3; the D gene is possibly TRBD2 (6 bases). Looked up from germline, CDR1 is SEHNR and CDR2 is FQNEAQ (reference sequence). V shed 11 bases and J shed 0 bases, with 30 bases lying between them. The CDR3 contains 19 residues. The CDR3 DNA reads TGTGCCGTCACCGCGAGCGGGCAGGGTAAAACACTTAGCACAGATACGCAGTATTTT. Amino acids: CAVTASGQGKTLSTDTQYF.

This chain connects TRBV11-3 to TRBJ2-7; TRBD1 aligns across 8 bases. Germline CDR1 and CDR2: SGHNT and YENEEA. CDR3 size: 13 residues. With V trimmed by 5 bases and J by 2 bases, 2 bases remained unmatched. The CDR3: CASSMTGAYEQYF. CDR3 sequence (DNA): TGTGCCAGCAGCATGACAGGGGCCTACGAGCAGTACTTC.

V and J are TRBV19 and TRBJ2-1; 7 bases line up with TRBD2. The germline V gene has CDR1 LNHDA and CDR2 SQIVND (reference sequence). V shed 1 base, J shed 8 bases, and the junction held 5 bases outside the gene matches. CDR3 size: 14 residues. The CDR3 DNA sequence: TGTGCCAGTAGTATAGGACTAGCCCCTGATGAGCAGTTCTTC. This sequence encodes CASSIGLAPDEQFF.

The chain carries TRBV29-1 and TRBJ2-7; TRBD1 is a possible D gene (6 bases). Trimming removed 6 bases at V and 2 bases at J, with 17 bases between. The germline CDR1 and CDR2 sequences are SQVTM and ANQGSEA. This CDR3 has 14 amino acids. CDR3 sequence reads: CSVVRQEETYEQYF. The CDR3 DNA reads as TGCAGCGTCGTAAGACAGGAGGAAACCTACGAGCAGTACTTC.

This clone is a singleton in its sample. The chain carries TRBV12-3 or TRBV12-4 and TRBJ1-1, with D hard to call. This CDR3 spans 13 amino acids. The V end lost 3 bases, the J end lost 0 bases, and 5 bases lay between the germline ends. The CDR3 protein is CASSFQVNTEAFF. DNA of the CDR3: TGTGCCAGCAGTTTCCAGGTGAACACTGAAGCTTTCTTT.

This sequence joins TRBV5-1 and TRBJ2-3; 10 nucleotides agree with TRBD2. The CDR3 is made up of 18 amino acids. V was pared by 3 bases and J by 7 bases, with 17 bases of the junction left unmatched. Germline V gene data show CDR1 as SGHRS and CDR2 as YFSETQ. The CDR3 coding sequence is TGCGCCAGCAGCTCCATCGCCCTCAGCGGGAGGGCGCGAAATACGCAGTATTTT. Its translation: CASSSIALSGRARNTQYF.

A few counts support this clone. The chain employs TRBV3-1 (or the pseudogene TRBV3-2) and TRBJ2-3; TRBD2 matches at 10 bases. V was pared by 4 bases and J by 5 bases, with 9 bases of the junction left unmatched. The CDR3 runs to 16 residues. The germline V gene has CDR1 LGHDT and CDR2 YNNKEL (reference sequence). The DNA for the CDR3 is TGTGCCAGCAGCCGCGCCATAGCGGGAGGTCAAGATACGCAGTATTTT. It codes for CASSRAIAGGQDTQYF.

This rearrangement joins TRBV10-2 to TRBJ2-2, with 11 bases aligning to TRBD1. After removal of 6 bases from V and 5 bases from J, the junction contained 5 bases not matched to a gene. This CDR3 region has 15 residues. Germline CDR1 WSHSY, CDR2 SAAADI. CDR3 amino acids: CASRGQGAGTGELFF. Here the CDR3 DNA reads TGCGCCAGCAGAGGACAGGGGGCAGGTACCGGGGAGCTGTTTTTT.

The V call is TRBV5-1, the J call TRBJ2-7; 8 nucleotides align to TRBD1. V trimming: 2 bases; J trimming: 2 bases; junction bases outside the gene matches: 9. This CDR3 comprises 16 residues. The germline CDR1 and CDR2 sequences are SGHRS and YFSETQ. This CDR3 is CASSFGSTGGPYEQYF. CDR3 coding DNA: TGCGCCAGCAGCTTCGGATCTACAGGGGGACCCTACGAGCAGTACTTC.

The chain combines TRBV18 with TRBJ2-2; TRBD1 matches at 9 bases. The CDR3 contains 17 residues. Germline V gene sequence: CDR1 KGHSH, CDR2 LQKENI. J gave up 1 base and V 4 bases, and 7 bases lay outside the gene matches. CDR3 in DNA: TGTGCCAGCTCACGGGATGCGGGACAGGGGAACACCGGGGAGCTGTTTTTT. It is translated as CASSRDAGQGNTGELFF.

About this clone: Other DNA sequences within the sample encode an identical CDR3. The chain is built from TRBV10-3 and TRBJ2-1; 9 positions match TRBD2. This CDR3 contains 14 residues. V dropped 4 bases and J dropped 4; count of bases not matched to a gene: 2. CDR1 and CDR2 (germline): ENHRY, SYGVKD. The CDR3 DNA is TGTGCCATCAGTGGACTAGCGGAATACAATGAGCAGTTCTTC. Protein product: CAISGLAEYNEQFF.

V is TRBV6-1 and J is TRBJ2-7; D perhaps matches TRBD1 (6 bases). The CDR3 has 15 residues. Between the trimmed V and J ends, which lost 0 bases and 3 bases, there was a span of 12 bases. Germline V gene lookup returns CDR1 MNHNS and CDR2 SASEGT. CDR3 region: CASSEAFGQYYEQYF. CDR3 bases: TGTGCCAGCAGTGAAGCATTCGGACAGTACTACGAGCAGTACTTC.

On this clone itself: The sample contains more than one DNA sequence encoding this CDR3. The CDR3 spells CASSPGSGNTIYF. Here the CDR3 DNA reads TGCGCCAGCAGCCCAGGGTCTGGAAACACCATATATTTT. The chain has TRBV5-1 and TRBJ1-3; maybe TRBD1 (5 bases). Germline CDR1 reads SGHRS; CDR2 reads YFSETQ. The CDR3 is 13 residues long. Trimming took 4 bases from V and 1 from J, leaving 6 bases between them.

V gene TRBV19 combines with J gene TRBJ1-5; D not resolved. Per the germline V gene, CDR1 is LNHDA and CDR2 is SQIVND (reference sequence). CDR3 length: 16 amino acids. V shed 3 bases and J shed 4 bases, with 16 bases lying between them. CDR3: CASSIPWTRENQPQHF. The CDR3 nucleotides read TGTGCCAGTAGTATTCCCTGGACCCGGGAAAATCAGCCCCAGCATTTT.